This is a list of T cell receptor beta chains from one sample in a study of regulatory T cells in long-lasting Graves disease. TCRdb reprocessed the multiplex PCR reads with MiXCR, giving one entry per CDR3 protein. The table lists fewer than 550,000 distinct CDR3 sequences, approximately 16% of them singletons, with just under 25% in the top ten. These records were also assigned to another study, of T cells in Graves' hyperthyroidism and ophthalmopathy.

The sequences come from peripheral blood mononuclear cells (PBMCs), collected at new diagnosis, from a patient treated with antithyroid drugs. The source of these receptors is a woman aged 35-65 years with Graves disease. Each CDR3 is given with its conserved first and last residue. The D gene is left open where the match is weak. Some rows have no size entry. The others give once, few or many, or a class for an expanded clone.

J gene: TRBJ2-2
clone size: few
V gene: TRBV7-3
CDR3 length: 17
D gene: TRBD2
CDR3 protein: CASSGGAGGPSTGELFF
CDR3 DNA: TGTGCCAGCAGCGGTGGGGCGGGGGGGCCGAGCACCGGGGAGCTGTTTTTT

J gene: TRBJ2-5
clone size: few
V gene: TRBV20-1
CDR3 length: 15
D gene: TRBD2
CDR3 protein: CSARGLAGEQETQYF
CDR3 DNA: TGCAGTGCTAGGGGACTAGCGGGGGAGCAAGAGACCCAGTACTTC

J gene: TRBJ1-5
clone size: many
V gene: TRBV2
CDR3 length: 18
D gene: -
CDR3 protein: CASSAKGVLGVSNQPQHF
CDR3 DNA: TGTGCCAGCAGCGCTAAAGGGGTCCTGGGGGTTAGCAATCAGCCCCAGCATTTT

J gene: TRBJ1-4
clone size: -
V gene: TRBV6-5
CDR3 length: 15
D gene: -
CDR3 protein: CASSYGAATNEKLFF
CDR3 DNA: TGTGCCAGCAGTTACGGCGCTGCAACTAATGAAAAACTGTTTTTT

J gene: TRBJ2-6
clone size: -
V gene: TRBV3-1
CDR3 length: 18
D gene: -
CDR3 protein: CASSQDRNWNSGANVLTF
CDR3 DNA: TGTGCCAGCAGCCAAGATCGAAATTGGAACTCTGGGGCCAACGTCCTGACTTTC

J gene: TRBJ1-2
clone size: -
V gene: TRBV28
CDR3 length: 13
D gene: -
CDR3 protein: CASGTGLDYGYTF
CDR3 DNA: TGTGCCAGCGGAACAGGGTTGGACTATGGCTACACCTTC

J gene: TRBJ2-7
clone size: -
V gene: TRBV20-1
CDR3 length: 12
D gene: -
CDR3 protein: CSAYPGPRVQYF
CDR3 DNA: TGCAGTGCTTACCCCGGGCCGAGAGTGCAGTACTTC

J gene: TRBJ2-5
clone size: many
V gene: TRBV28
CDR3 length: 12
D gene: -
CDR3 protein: CASRRGAETQYF
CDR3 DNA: TGTGCCAGCAGAAGGGGAGCAGAGACCCAGTACTTC

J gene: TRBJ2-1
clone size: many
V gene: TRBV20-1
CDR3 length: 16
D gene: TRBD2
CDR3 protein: CSATSGGAGAYNEQFF
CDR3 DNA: TGCAGTGCGACTAGCGGGGGGGCCGGAGCCTACAATGAGCAGTTCTTC

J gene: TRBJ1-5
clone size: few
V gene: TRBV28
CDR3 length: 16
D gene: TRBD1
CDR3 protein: CASTWLTGSRNQPQHF
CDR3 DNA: TGTGCCAGCACTTGGCTGACAGGGTCCCGCAATCAGCCCCAGCATTTT

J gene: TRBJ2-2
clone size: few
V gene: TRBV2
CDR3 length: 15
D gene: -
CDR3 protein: CASNPSGGAPGELFF
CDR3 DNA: TGTGCCAGCAACCCGTCGGGGGGCGCGCCCGGGGAGCTGTTTTTT